This is a list of T cell receptor beta chains from one sample in a study of beta chain features in type 1 diabetes. Clones were read by immunoSEQ multiplex PCR, and TCRdb kept only the in-frame ones, dropping some. The data contain under 250,000 clones, approximately 13% of them singletons. Sequencing was performed on naive CD4+ T cells from blood. Every receptor here comes from a man aged 25-45 years with type 1 diabetes. The CDR3 runs from the conserved cysteine through the conserved F or W. Each record gives: clone size, D gene, J gene, V gene, CDR3 protein, CDR3 DNA. D genes are given only for firm matches. Size tells how often a clone was seen (once, few, many) or the class of an expanded clone, and some rows leave it out.

>few|NA|TRBJ2-2|TRBV5-1
CASSFPGQNTGELFF
TGCGCCAGCAGCTTCCCCGGACAGAACACCGGGGAGCTGTTTTTT
>NA|TRBD1|TRBJ1-1|TRBV6-6
CASSRDRAETEAFF
TGTGCCAGCAGTCGTGACAGGGCGGAAACTGAAGCTTTCTTT
>NA|NA|TRBJ2-7|TRBV5-1
CASSLGQLLSYEQYF
TGCGCCAGCAGCTTGGGACAGCTACTCTCCTACGAGCAGTACTTC
>few|TRBD1|TRBJ2-3|TRBV30
CAWSVNSGTGVDTQYF
TGTGCCTGGAGTGTCAATTCCGGGACAGGGGTAGATACGCAGTATTTT
>NA|TRBD2|TRBJ2-2|TRBV7-9
CANPLAGGGDTGELFF
TGTGCCAACCCTTTGGCGGGAGGTGGCGACACCGGGGAGCTGTTTTTT
>NA|NA|TRBJ1-1|TRBV30
CAWSRGGGSTEAFF
TGTGCCTGGAGTCGGGGAGGTGGGAGCACTGAAGCTTTCTTT
>few|NA|TRBJ2-3|TRBV7-9
CASSFEGQQITQYF
TGTGCCAGCAGCTTTGAGGGTCAACAGATAACGCAGTATTTT
>few|NA|TRBJ1-1|TRBV29-1
CSVEALLRLNTEAFF
TGCAGCGTTGAAGCCCTCCTGAGATTGAACACTGAAGCTTTCTTT
>few|TRBD1|TRBJ2-7|TRBV25-1
CASSQTGGSYEQYF
TGTGCCAGCAGCCAGACAGGGGGCAGCTACGAGCAGTACTTC
>NA|NA|TRBJ1-2|TRBV5-6
CASSFTRDGGYTF
TGTGCCAGCAGCTTTACTCGGGATGGCGGCTACACCTTC
>few|NA|TRBJ2-7|TRBV29-1
CSGAWSYEQYF
TGCAGCGGCGCATGGTCCTACGAGCAGTACTTC
>NA|TRBD1|TRBJ2-5|TRBV11-1
CASSLRDRGIQETQYF
TGTGCCAGCAGCTTAAGGGACAGGGGGATCCAAGAGACCCAGTACTTC
>few|NA|TRBJ1-2|TRBV29-1
CSVEESRYGYTF
TGCAGCGTAGAGGAGTCTCGGTATGGCTACACCTTC
>NA|NA|TRBJ2-7|TRBV29-1
CSVRTGYYEQYF
TGCAGCGTTCGAACAGGATACTACGAGCAGTACTTC
>few|NA|TRBJ2-1|TRBV14
CASSQGLYNEQFF
TGTGCCAGCAGCCAAGGTCTGTACAATGAGCAGTTCTTC
>NA|TRBD2|TRBJ2-7|TRBV5-1
CASSRGDSYEQYF
TGCGCCAGCAGCCGGGGGGACTCCTACGAGCAGTACTTC
>NA|TRBD2|TRBJ2-3|TRBV9
CASSPTSGRTDTQYF
TGTGCCAGCAGTCCGACTAGCGGGAGAACAGATACGCAGTATTTT
>NA|NA|TRBJ2-2|TRBV5-4
CASSSGRAGTGELFF
TGTGCCAGCAGCTCGGGAAGGGCCGGCACCGGGGAGCTGTTTTTT
>NA|NA|TRBJ1-2|TRBV6-5
CATLRQEDYGYTF
TGTGCCACCCTGCGACAGGAAGACTATGGCTACACCTTC
>NA|TRBD2|TRBJ2-3|TRBV19
CASRSAGGSDTQYF
TGTGCCAGTAGGTCGGCGGGAGGATCAGATACGCAGTATTTT
>NA|TRBD1|TRBJ1-5|TRBV2
CASSQQGQPMQPQHF
TGTGCCAGCAGTCAACAGGGACAGCCCATGCAACCCCAGCATTTT
>NA|TRBD1|TRBJ2-2|TRBV7-9
CASSLARGLTGELFF
TGTGCCAGCAGCTTAGCCAGGGGGCTCACCGGGGAGCTGTTTTTT
>NA|NA|TRBJ2-3|TRBV7-2
CASSLVPGSTDTQYF
TGTGCCAGCAGCTTAGTTCCAGGGAGCACAGATACGCAGTATTTT
>NA|NA|TRBJ1-3|TRBV18
CASSPSSTSSGNTIYF
TGTGCCAGCTCACCTTCATCCACGAGCTCTGGAAACACCATATATTTT
>few|TRBD1|TRBJ1-2|TRBV6-5
CASRRTGFGYTF
TGTGCCAGCAGGCGGACAGGGTTTGGCTACACCTTC
>NA|NA|TRBJ1-5|TRBV19
CASSIGPDQPQHF
TGTGCCAGTAGTATTGGCCCTGATCAGCCCCAGCATTTT
>few|NA|TRBJ2-7|TRBV9
CASSVGTSSELRGQYF
TGTGCCAGCAGCGTAGGAACTAGCAGCGAACTACGAGGGCAGTACTTC
>few|NA|TRBJ2-3|TRBV2
CASSVVEGTDTQYF
TGTGCCAGCAGTGTGGTGGAGGGCACAGATACGCAGTATTTT
>NA|TRBD2|TRBJ2-5|TRBV11-2
CASSLERLAGGRETQYF
TGTGCCAGCAGCTTAGAGAGACTAGCGGGGGGGCGAGAGACCCAGTACTTC
>NA|TRBD2|TRBJ2-3|TRBV2
CASSEALGGDTQYF
TGTGCCAGCAGTGAAGCTCTGGGGGGGGATACGCAGTATTTT
>few|TRBD2|TRBJ2-2|TRBV11-2
CASSARGGRVTGELFF
TGTGCCAGCAGCGCCAGGGGCGGGAGGGTCACCGGGGAGCTGTTTTTT
>NA|TRBD1|TRBJ2-4|TRBV4-1
CASSQGGQGAKNIQYF
TGCGCCAGCAGCCAGGGAGGACAGGGGGCGAAAAACATTCAGTACTTC
>few|NA|TRBJ1-1|TRBV19
CASGVSSAFF
TGTGCCAGCGGTGTGTCATCGGCTTTCTTT
>few|TRBD2|TRBJ2-1|TRBV4-2
CASSTRASGGTIYNEQFF
TGTGCCAGCAGCACAAGGGCTAGCGGGGGGACAATCTACAATGAGCAGTTCTTC
>few|TRBD2|TRBJ2-5|TRBV11-1
CASSPGGSGRWQTQYF
TGTGCCAGCAGCCCCGGGGGCAGCGGGAGGTGGCAGACCCAGTACTTC
>NA|TRBD2|TRBJ2-1|TRBV5-1
CATTSGGADGLNEQFF
TGCGCCACAACTAGCGGGGGGGCTGATGGATTAAATGAGCAGTTCTTC
>NA|TRBD1|TRBJ1-1|TRBV9
CASSPSGGLGTEAFF
TGTGCCAGCAGCCCCTCAGGGGGCTTAGGCACTGAAGCTTTCTTT
>NA|NA|TRBJ1-5|TRBV30
CAWTGQSEQPQHF
TGTGCCTGGACCGGACAATCGGAACAGCCCCAGCATTTT
>NA|TRBD1|TRBJ1-4|TRBV7-9
CASSFGQGVSEKLFF
TGTGCCAGCAGCTTTGGACAGGGGGTCAGTGAAAAACTGTTTTTT
>few|NA|TRBJ2-7|TRBV19
CAHQGSGEQYF
TGTGCCCACCAAGGGAGTGGCGAGCAGTACTTC
>NA|NA|TRBJ2-2|TRBV7-6
CASSLEAGLGELFF
TGTGCCAGCAGCTTAGAAGCAGGTTTGGGGGAGCTGTTTTTT
>NA|NA|TRBJ1-1|TRBV30
CAWKGGNTEAFF
TGTGCCTGGAAAGGAGGGAACACTGAAGCTTTCTTT
>NA|NA|TRBJ2-2|TRBV9
CASSVAAQTGSGELFF
TGTGCCAGCAGCGTAGCAGCCCAAACGGGGTCCGGGGAGCTGTTTTTT
>NA|NA|TRBJ1-1|TRBV4-1
CASSQEDSAFRVFF
TGCGCCAGCAGCCAAGAAGACAGTGCCTTTAGAGTTTTCTTT
>NA|NA|TRBJ1-2|TRBV2
CASSEQEVNIGGYTF
TGTGCCAGCAGTGAACAGGAGGTGAATATAGGAGGCTACACCTTC
>NA|NA|TRBJ2-1|TRBV7-2
CASSLGDGSSYNEQFF
TGTGCCAGCAGCTTAGGGGACGGGAGTTCCTACAATGAGCAGTTCTTC